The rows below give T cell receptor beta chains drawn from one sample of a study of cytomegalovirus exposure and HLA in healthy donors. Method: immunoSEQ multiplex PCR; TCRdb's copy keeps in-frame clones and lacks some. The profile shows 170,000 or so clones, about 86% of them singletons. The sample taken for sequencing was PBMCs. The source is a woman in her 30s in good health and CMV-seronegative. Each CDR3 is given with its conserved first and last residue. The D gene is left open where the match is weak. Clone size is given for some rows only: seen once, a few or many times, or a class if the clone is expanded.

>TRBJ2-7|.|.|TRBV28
TGTGCCAGCAGTGCCGGGACAGAGCAGTACTTC
CASSAGTEQYF
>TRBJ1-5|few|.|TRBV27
TGTGCCAGCAGTTTCCAGGGTAGCAATCAGCCCCAGCATTTT
CASSFQGSNQPQHF
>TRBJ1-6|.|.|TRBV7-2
TGTGCCAGCAGCCCTAATAATAATTCACCCCTCCACTTT
CASSPNNNSPLHF
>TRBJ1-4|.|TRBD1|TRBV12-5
TGTGCTAGTGGTTTGGTAGACAGGGTGGGTGAAAAACTGTTTTTT
CASGLVDRVGEKLFF
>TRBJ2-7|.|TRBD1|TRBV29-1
TGCAGCGCTGAGGGACAGGGGTCGGCCAGCTACGAGCAGTACTTC
CSAEGQGSASYEQYF
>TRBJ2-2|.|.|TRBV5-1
TGCGCCAGCAGCTCGGGACAATCCACCGGGGAGCTGTTTTTT
CASSSGQSTGELFF
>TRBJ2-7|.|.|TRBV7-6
TGTGCCAGCAGCCTAGCGCTAGCTAGCGTGAGGCCCGAGCAGTACTTC
CASSLALASVRPEQYF
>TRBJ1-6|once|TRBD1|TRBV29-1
TGCAGCTTTAGACAGGGAGATTCACCCCTCCACTTT
CSFRQGDSPLHF
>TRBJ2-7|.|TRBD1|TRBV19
TGTGCCAGTAGTCTCTGGGACAGGCCCTACGAGCAGTACTTC
CASSLWDRPYEQYF
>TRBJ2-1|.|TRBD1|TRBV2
TGTGCCAGCCAGGGGGACACCTACAATGAGCAGTTCTTC
CASQGDTYNEQFF
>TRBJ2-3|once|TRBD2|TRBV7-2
TGTGCCAGCAGCTTAGATCTAGCGGGGGGCACAGATACGCAGTATTTT
CASSLDLAGGTDTQYF
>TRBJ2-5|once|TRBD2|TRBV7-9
TGTGCCAGCAGTCTGGGGACTAGCGGGATGGAGACCCAGTACTTC
CASSLGTSGMETQYF
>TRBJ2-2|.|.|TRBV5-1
TGCGCCAGCGTTCTAGGAGGGGCGGCCGGGGAGCTGTTTTTT
CASVLGGAAGELFF
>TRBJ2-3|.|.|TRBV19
TGTGCCAGTAGTTCCCAGAGCACAGATACGCAGTATTTT
CASSSQSTDTQYF
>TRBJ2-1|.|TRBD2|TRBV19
TGTGCCAGTAGGATGACTAGCGGCTGGAATGAGCAGTTCTTC
CASRMTSGWNEQFF
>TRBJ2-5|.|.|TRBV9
TGTGCCAGCAGCGTAGACCAGTACCAAGAGACCCAGTACTTC
CASSVDQYQETQYF
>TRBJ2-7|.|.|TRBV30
TGTGCCTGGAGTAAGGGGGCCTACGAGCAGTACTTC
CAWSKGAYEQYF
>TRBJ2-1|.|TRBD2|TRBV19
TGTGCCAGTAGTCCGGGACTAGCGGGGACCTACAATGAGCAGTTCTTC
CASSPGLAGTYNEQFF
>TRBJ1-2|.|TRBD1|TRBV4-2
TGTGCCAGCAGAGGGGGGACAGGGGTATTTGGCTACACCTTC
CASRGGTGVFGYTF
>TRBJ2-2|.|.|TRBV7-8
TGTGCCAGCAGTCTAGTATGGCGGGCCACCGGGGAGCTGTTTTTT
CASSLVWRATGELFF
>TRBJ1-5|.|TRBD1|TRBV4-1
TGCGCCAGCAGCCAAGATGCAAGCAGGGACAGGGGGCAAGTTCAGCCCCAGCATTTT
CASSQDASRDRGQVQPQHF
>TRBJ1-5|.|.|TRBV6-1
TGTGCCAGCAGTGAGGTGCCAGGGAATAATCAGCCCCAGCATTTT
CASSEVPGNNQPQHF
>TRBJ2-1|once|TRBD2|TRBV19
TGTGCCAGTAGTATAGAAGCGGGGATCTCCTACAATGAGCAGTTCTTC
CASSIEAGISYNEQFF
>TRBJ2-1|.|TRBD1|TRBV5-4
TGTGCCAGCAGGGTGACAGGGTCTGGTGAGCAGTTCTTC
CASRVTGSGEQFF
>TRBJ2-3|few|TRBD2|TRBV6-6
TGTGCCAGCAGCCAAGCGGGAGGGGGAGATACGCAGTATTTT
CASSQAGGGDTQYF
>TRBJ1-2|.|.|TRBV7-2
TGTGCCAGCAGCCGACCCCCGACAGGATTTGGCTACACCTTC
CASSRPPTGFGYTF
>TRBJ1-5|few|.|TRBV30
TGTGCCTGGAGTCCGGGCAGGGGAGGCAATCAGCCCCAGCATTTT
CAWSPGRGGNQPQHF
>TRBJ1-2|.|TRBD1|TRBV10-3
TGTGCCATCAGTGGGGCAGGGACAGCCTATGGCTACACCTTC
CAISGAGTAYGYTF
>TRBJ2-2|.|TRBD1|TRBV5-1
TGCGCCAGCAGCCCCTGGGACAGTTGGAACACCGGGGAGCTGTTTTTT
CASSPWDSWNTGELFF
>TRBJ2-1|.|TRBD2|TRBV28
TGTGCCAGCAGTTTAGAGGTAGCGGGGGGGAATGAGCAGTTCTTC
CASSLEVAGGNEQFF
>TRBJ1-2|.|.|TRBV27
TGTGCCAGCAGGCAGGGTAACTATGGCTACACCTTC
CASRQGNYGYTF
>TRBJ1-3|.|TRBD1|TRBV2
TGTGCCAGCAGGGTAGGGACAGACTCTGGAAACACCATATATTTT
CASRVGTDSGNTIYF
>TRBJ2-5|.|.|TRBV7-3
TGTGCCAGCAGCCCCAGGGATGAAGAGACCCAGTACTTC
CASSPRDEETQYF
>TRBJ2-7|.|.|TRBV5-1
TGCGCCAGCAGTATTAGTCCCGGCTACGAGCAGTACTTC
CASSISPGYEQYF